The rows below give T cell receptor beta chains drawn from one sample of a study of shared clonotypes between healthy human individuals. Sequencing was performed with immunoSEQ multiplex PCR; in TCRdb, only in-frame clones are kept and a portion is missing. Of about 1,900,000 clones in the sample, approximately 95% were seen once. Sample: naive CD8+ T cells sorted from blood. These receptors originate from a man aged 18 to 35 in good health. Each CDR3 is given with its conserved first and last residue. Fields, in order: D gene, J gene, V gene, clone size, CDR3 protein, CDR3 DNA. A D gene is named only where the DNA matches it firmly. The size of a clone is reported for some rows only, either as once, few or many, or as a class for expanded clones.

D: TRBD1
J: TRBJ1-2
V: TRBV2
size: few
CDR3: CASSPGQGYGGYTF
DNA: TGTGCCAGCAGCCCCGGACAGGGGTATGGTGGCTACACCTTC

D: TRBD2
J: TRBJ2-1
V: TRBV29-1
size: -
CDR3: CSVHGTSGGPSYNEQFF
DNA: TGCAGCGTTCACGGTACAAGCGGGGGGCCTTCCTACAATGAGCAGTTCTTC

D: TRBD1
J: TRBJ2-7
V: TRBV7-9
size: -
CDR3: CASTTGTVYEQYF
DNA: TGTGCCAGTACAACCGGGACAGTCTACGAGCAGTACTTC

D: -
J: TRBJ1-1
V: TRBV7-8
size: -
CDR3: CASSLIWGDTEAFF
DNA: TGTGCCAGCAGCTTAATTTGGGGTGACACTGAAGCTTTCTTT

D: TRBD1
J: TRBJ2-7
V: TRBV9
size: once
CDR3: CASSPGQGPYEQYF
DNA: TGTGCCAGCAGCCCAGGACAGGGCCCCTACGAGCAGTACTTC

D: -
J: TRBJ2-3
V: TRBV25-1
size: -
CDR3: CASSWGSDTQYF
DNA: TGTGCCAGCAGTTGGGGGTCGGATACGCAGTATTTT

D: TRBD2
J: TRBJ2-2
V: TRBV28
size: -
CDR3: CASSFQGLVTGELFF
DNA: TGTGCCAGCAGTTTTCAGGGACTAGTAACCGGGGAGCTGTTTTTT

D: TRBD1
J: TRBJ1-4
V: TRBV7-9
size: -
CDR3: CASRGDRGPNEKLFF
DNA: TGTGCCAGCAGGGGAGACAGGGGCCCTAATGAAAAACTGTTTTTT

D: -
J: TRBJ1-1
V: TRBV5-1
size: -
CDR3: CASRSVKDMNTEAFF
DNA: TGCGCCAGCAGATCCGTGAAGGACATGAACACTGAAGCTTTCTTT

D: TRBD1
J: TRBJ2-7
V: TRBV11-1
size: -
CDR3: CASSQCKDRGGCYEQYF
DNA: TGTGCCAGCAGCCAGTGCAAGGACAGGGGCGGGTGCTACGAGCAGTACTTC

D: -
J: TRBJ1-4
V: TRBV7-9
size: -
CDR3: CASSLDGLGRVNEKLFF
DNA: TGTGCCAGCAGCTTAGATGGTTTGGGCAGGGTAAATGAAAAACTGTTTTTT

D: -
J: TRBJ2-5
V: TRBV19
size: -
CDR3: CASSISGETQYF
DNA: TGTGCCAGTAGTATTTCGGGTGAGACCCAGTACTTC

D: -
J: TRBJ2-7
V: TRBV2
size: once
CDR3: CASNPDSYEQYF
DNA: TGTGCCAGCAACCCCGACTCCTACGAGCAGTACTTC

D: TRBD1
J: TRBJ1-5
V: TRBV27
size: -
CDR3: CASSLYTGGVNQPQHF
DNA: TGTGCCAGCAGTTTATATACAGGGGGCGTCAATCAGCCCCAGCATTTT

D: TRBD2
J: TRBJ2-3
V: TRBV13
size: -
CDR3: CASSSASGGAEDTQYF
DNA: TGTGCCAGCAGCTCAGCTAGCGGGGGGGCCGAAGATACGCAGTATTTT

D: -
J: TRBJ2-7
V: TRBV10-3
size: -
CDR3: CAISDGGLEQYF
DNA: TGTGCCATCAGTGATGGAGGCCTGGAGCAGTACTTC

D: TRBD2
J: TRBJ2-1
V: TRBV13
size: -
CDR3: CASSPPPSGRARVNEQFF
DNA: TGTGCCAGCAGCCCCCCCCCTAGCGGGAGGGCCAGGGTGAATGAGCAGTTCTTC

D: -
J: TRBJ1-6
V: TRBV27
size: few
CDR3: CASSYERFNSPLHF
DNA: TGTGCCAGCAGTTACGAACGGTTTAATTCACCCCTCCACTTT

D: TRBD2
J: TRBJ2-1
V: TRBV7-8
size: -
CDR3: CASSLPNSGRVEQFF
DNA: TGTGCCAGCAGCCTCCCCAATAGCGGGAGGGTTGAGCAGTTCTTC

D: -
J: TRBJ1-6
V: TRBV2
size: -
CDR3: CASSPANSPLHF
DNA: TGTGCCAGCAGTCCAGCTAATTCACCCCTCCACTTT

D: TRBD2
J: TRBJ2-7
V: TRBV10-1
size: -
CDR3: CASGRLASNYEQYF
DNA: TGCGCCAGCGGAAGACTAGCGTCCAACTACGAGCAGTACTTC

D: -
J: TRBJ1-6
V: TRBV11-3
size: once
CDR3: CASSLRGTNSPLHF
DNA: TGTGCCAGCAGCTTAAGGGGAACTAATTCACCCCTCCACTTT

D: TRBD1
J: TRBJ2-2
V: TRBV27
size: -
CDR3: CASSLLGTDNTGELFF
DNA: TGTGCCAGCAGTTTATTGGGGACAGACAACACCGGGGAGCTGTTTTTT

D: TRBD1
J: TRBJ1-1
V: TRBV27
size: -
CDR3: CASSLGPGTGLGTEAFF
DNA: TGTGCCAGCAGTTTGGGCCCCGGGACAGGGTTGGGCACTGAAGCTTTCTTT